The clone carrying this T cell receptor (beta chain) appeared a single time. The antigen is not known. Germline V lookup: CDR1 MNHEY, CDR2 SMNVEV (reference sequence). V lost 5 bases to trimming and J lost 5 bases, with 9 bases between them. The CDR3 sequence is 12 residues long. These data are taken from a study of radiotherapy plus CTLA-4 blockade in lung cancer. Whole-study findings and limits: There was expansion of tumor-derived TCR clones in blood after radiotherapy plus ipilimumab.

The protocol was immunoSEQ multiplex PCR, while the TCRdb copy is restricted to in-frame clones and leaves out a portion. The top ten hold more than 3.5% of the sample, which has roughly 90,000 clones, around 81% seen once. J is TRBJ1-2 and V is TRBV27; a possible D gene is TRBD1 (6 bases). The sequencing used peripheral blood, collected from a patient treated with radiotherapy plus ipilimumab. The clonotype comes from a human donor with non-small cell lung cancer who had a partial response to radiotherapy plus ipilimumab. Some clones in this sample may be carry-over from other donors' samples. CDR3 sequence reads: CASSEQGYGYTF. The CDR3, as DNA: TGTGCCAGCAGTGAACAGGGATATGGCTACACCTTC.